This TCR beta chain originates from a study of blood T cell repertoires in COVID-19. Looking at the study overall: The United States, Italy and Spain provided the acute and convalescent COVID-19 samples. PBMCs, B-cell-depleted T cells, or T cells were the source of the cDNA or gDNA that made up the material.

V was pared by 3 bases and J by 6 bases, with 11 bases of the junction left unmatched. CDR1 and CDR2 from the germline V gene are DFQATT and SNEGSKA (reference sequence). CDR3 length: 15 residues. In the original analysis: Amplified reference gene primers provided the basis for estimating nucleated cell counts. Libraries were prepared by immunoSEQ multiplex PCR; TCRdb keeps only in-frame clonotypes and omits some of them. The V and J calls and clone size are taken from that table; D and trimming were inferred from the DNA. The sample yields tens of thousands of clones, 80% to 95% seen once. The sequence derives from a middle-aged man with active COVID-19. The sequenced sample was peripheral blood. The chain employs TRBV20-1 and TRBJ1-5; 7 bases line up with TRBD1. CDR3 coding DNA: TGCAGTGCTAGTCCTACGGCAGGGGGAAGTCAGCCCCAGCATTTT. This encodes CSASPTAGGSQPQHF.